Listed below are T cell receptor beta chains from one sample, sequenced in a study of PD-1 blockade in classical Hodgkin lymphoma. Sequenced by immunoSEQ multiplex PCR; TCRdb stores in-frame clones only, minus some. The data contain about 94,000 clones, 75% to 90% of them singletons. The sequences come from peripheral blood mononuclear cells (PBMCs), collected before the second cycle of nivolumab. All receptors come from a human donor with classical Hodgkin lymphoma. The CDR3 runs from the conserved cysteine through the conserved F or W. D genes are given only for firm matches. Size values are once, few and many counts, or a class for expanded clones, and some rows have none.

v_call	clone_size	j_call	d_call	cdr3_aa	cdr3_nt
TRBV29-1	-	TRBJ2-1	-	CSVWTLNEQFF	TGCAGCGTTTGGACACTCAATGAGCAGTTCTTC
TRBV25-1	many	TRBJ1-2	-	CASSEAQGYTF	TGTGCCAGCAGTGAGGCCCAAGGCTACACCTTC
TRBV2	-	TRBJ1-5	-	CASRGGGTPYQPQHF	TGTGCCAGCCGGGGCGGGGGCACTCCCTATCAGCCCCAGCATTTT
TRBV6-5	-	TRBJ2-7	-	CASSYAHDSYEQYF	TGTGCCAGCAGTTACGCACACGACTCCTACGAGCAGTACTTC
TRBV7-8	once	TRBJ1-1	-	CASSSPLTGTETDTEAFF	TGTGCCAGCAGTTCGCCCTTAACAGGGACCGAAACGGACACTGAAGCTTTCTTT
TRBV4-1	-	TRBJ2-7	-	CASSQVMGSYEQYF	TGCGCCAGCAGCCAAGTAATGGGTAGCTACGAGCAGTACTTC
TRBV19	once	TRBJ2-5	-	CASSPLGSGKETQYF	TGTGCCAGTAGTCCCTTGGGGAGCGGAAAAGAGACCCAGTACTTC
TRBV7-9	-	TRBJ2-2	-	CAIILMKPYTGELFF	TGTGCCATTATCCTAATGAAACCTTACACCGGGGAGCTGTTTTTT
TRBV6-1	-	TRBJ2-7	TRBD1	CASRQGPGQNYEQYF	TGTGCCAGCAGACAAGGACCGGGACAGAACTACGAGCAGTACTTC
TRBV5-5	-	TRBJ1-6	-	CASSLWGPDSPLHF	TGTGCCAGCAGCTTGTGGGGGCCGGATTCACCCCTCCACTTT
TRBV19	-	TRBJ2-1	TRBD1	CASSTDRDPYNEQFF	TGTGCCAGTAGTACTGACAGGGACCCCTACAATGAGCAGTTCTTC
TRBV2	-	TRBJ2-5	TRBD1	CASSDGTGETQYF	TGTGCCAGCAGCGACGGGACAGGGGAGACCCAGTACTTC
TRBV21-1	-	TRBJ2-7	-	CASSKGPSFADEQYF	TGTGCCAGCAGCAAAGGGCCTAGCTTCGCCGACGAGCAGTACTTC
TRBV2	-	TRBJ1-6	-	CASTGNSPLHF	TGTGCCAGCACAGGGAATTCACCCCTCCACTTT
TRBV21-1	-	TRBJ2-7	-	CASGTGGYPEYEQYF	TGTGCCAGCGGGACAGGGGGCTACCCAGAATACGAGCAGTACTTC
TRBV10-2	-	TRBJ2-7	-	CASSTGSYEQYF	TGCGCCAGCAGTACAGGGTCCTACGAGCAGTACTTC
TRBV4-2	once	TRBJ2-5	-	CASSQGVGVETQYF	TGTGCCAGCAGCCAAGGGGTAGGGGTGGAGACCCAGTACTTC
TRBV9	-	TRBJ1-2	-	CASSLGGTEYGYTF	TGTGCCAGCAGCCTCGGAGGGACGGAATATGGCTACACCTTC
TRBV18	-	TRBJ2-2	TRBD2	CASSPQGLAANTGELFF	TGTGCCAGCTCACCCCAGGGACTAGCCGCGAACACCGGGGAGCTGTTTTTT
TRBV6-1	-	TRBJ2-5	-	CASSYGETQYF	TGTGCCAGCAGTTATGGGGAGACCCAGTACTTC
TRBV5-1	-	TRBJ1-1	-	CASSWHQGTLNTEAFF	TGCGCCAGCAGCTGGCACCAGGGAACGTTGAACACTGAAGCTTTCTTT
TRBV9	-	TRBJ2-3	-	CASSVRGRAFDTQYF	TGTGCCAGCAGCGTTCGGGGCAGGGCTTTCGATACGCAGTATTTT
TRBV7-9	-	TRBJ1-1	-	CASSFGSEAFF	TGTGCCAGCAGCTTTGGAAGTGAAGCTTTCTTT
TRBV2	once	TRBJ2-5	-	CASSVDSYSGTQYF	TGTGCCAGCAGTGTGGACAGCTACTCCGGGACCCAGTACTTC
TRBV7-9	once	TRBJ2-1	-	CASSLVLATWSSYNEQFF	TGTGCCAGCAGCTTAGTTCTAGCTACATGGAGCTCCTACAATGAGCAGTTCTTC
TRBV4-2	-	TRBJ2-1	-	CASSQGSGGPHEQFF	TGTGCCAGCAGCCAAGGGTCGGGGGGCCCCCATGAGCAGTTCTTC
TRBV2	few	TRBJ2-2	-	CASSEDTGELFF	TGTGCCAGCAGTGAGGACACCGGGGAGCTGTTTTTT
TRBV7-9	-	TRBJ2-7	-	CASSRTNPYEQYF	TGTGCCAGCAGCCGCACCAATCCCTACGAGCAGTACTTC
TRBV12-5	-	TRBJ1-5	TRBD1	CASAPGGNQPQHF	TGTGCTAGTGCCCCAGGGGGGAATCAGCCCCAGCATTTT
TRBV7-8	few	TRBJ2-7	TRBD2	CASSLVPSGLISYEQYF	TGTGCCAGCAGCTTAGTCCCTAGCGGCTTAATCTCCTACGAGCAGTACTTC
TRBV27	-	TRBJ2-5	-	CASSSYREGETQYF	TGTGCCAGCAGTTCCTACAGGGAGGGCGAGACCCAGTACTTC
TRBV7-9	-	TRBJ2-2	TRBD1	CASSLGTGTGELFF	TGTGCCAGCAGCTTAGGGACAGGGACCGGGGAGCTGTTTTTT
TRBV7-9	-	TRBJ2-2	TRBD1	CASSLRTGGGELFF	TGTGCCAGCAGCCTCCGGACAGGGGGCGGGGAGCTGTTTTTT
TRBV11-1	once	TRBJ1-1	TRBD1	CASSQKLTGMGETEAFF	TGTGCCAGCAGCCAAAAGTTGACAGGGATGGGAGAGACTGAAGCTTTCTTT
TRBV5-5	-	TRBJ2-1	-	CASSLVHNEQFF	TGTGCCAGCAGCTTGGTTCACAATGAGCAGTTCTTC
TRBV5-1	-	TRBJ2-3	-	CASSLAESTDTQYF	TGCGCCAGCAGCTTGGCAGAGTCCACAGATACGCAGTATTTT
TRBV18	-	TRBJ2-5	TRBD1	CASSPPTGVGVTQYF	TGTGCCAGCTCCCCCCCGACAGGGGTAGGAGTGACCCAGTACTTC
TRBV19	-	TRBJ2-5	TRBD2	CASSMVLAGGQETQYF	TGTGCCAGTAGTATGGTGCTAGCGGGGGGGCAAGAGACCCAGTACTTC
TRBV28	-	TRBJ1-6	-	CASSSPSRGSYNSPLHF	TGTGCCAGCAGTTCGCCTAGTAGAGGCTCCTATAATTCACCCCTCCACTTT
TRBV27	once	TRBJ2-5	-	CASRKQTLEETQYF	TGTGCCAGCAGAAAACAGACGCTAGAAGAGACCCAGTACTTC